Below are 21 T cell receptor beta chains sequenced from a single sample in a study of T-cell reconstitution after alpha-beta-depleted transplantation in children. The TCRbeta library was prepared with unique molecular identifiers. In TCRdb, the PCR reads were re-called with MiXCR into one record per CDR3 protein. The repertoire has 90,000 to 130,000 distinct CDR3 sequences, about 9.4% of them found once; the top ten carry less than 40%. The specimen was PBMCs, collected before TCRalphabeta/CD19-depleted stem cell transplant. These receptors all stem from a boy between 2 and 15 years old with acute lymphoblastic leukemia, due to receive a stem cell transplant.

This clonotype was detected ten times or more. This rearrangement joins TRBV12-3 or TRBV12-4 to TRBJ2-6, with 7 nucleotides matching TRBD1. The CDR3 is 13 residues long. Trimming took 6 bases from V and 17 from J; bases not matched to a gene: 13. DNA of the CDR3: TGTGCCAGCAGCTACGGGACAGCCGAGTCGTTGACTTTC. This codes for CASSYGTAESLTF.

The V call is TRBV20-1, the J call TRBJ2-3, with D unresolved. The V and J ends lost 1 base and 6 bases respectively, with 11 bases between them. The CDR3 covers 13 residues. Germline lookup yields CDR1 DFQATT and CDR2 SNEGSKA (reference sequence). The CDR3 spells CSARVGPPDTQYF. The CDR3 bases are TGCAGTGCTAGAGTTGGCCCCCCGGATACGCAGTATTTT.

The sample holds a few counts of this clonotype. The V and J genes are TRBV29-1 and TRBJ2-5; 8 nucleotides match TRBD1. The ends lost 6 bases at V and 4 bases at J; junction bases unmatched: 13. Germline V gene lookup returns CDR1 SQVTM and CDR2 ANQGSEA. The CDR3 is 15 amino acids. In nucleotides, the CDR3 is TGCAGCGTCGACCTCAGGACAGGGCGGCGAGAGACCCAGTACTTC. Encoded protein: CSVDLRTGRRETQYF.

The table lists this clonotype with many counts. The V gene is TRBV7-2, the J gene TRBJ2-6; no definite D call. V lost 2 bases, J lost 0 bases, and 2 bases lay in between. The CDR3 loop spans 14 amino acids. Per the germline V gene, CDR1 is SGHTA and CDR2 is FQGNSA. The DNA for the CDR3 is TGTGCCAGCAGCTTATACTCTGGGGCCAACGTCCTGACTTTC. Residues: CASSLYSGANVLTF.

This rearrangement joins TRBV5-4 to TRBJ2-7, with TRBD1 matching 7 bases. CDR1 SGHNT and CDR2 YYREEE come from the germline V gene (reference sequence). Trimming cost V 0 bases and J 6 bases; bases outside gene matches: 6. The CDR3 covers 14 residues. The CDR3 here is CASSLDRGRGEQYF. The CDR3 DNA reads TGTGCCAGCAGCTTGGACAGGGGCAGGGGCGAGCAGTACTTC.

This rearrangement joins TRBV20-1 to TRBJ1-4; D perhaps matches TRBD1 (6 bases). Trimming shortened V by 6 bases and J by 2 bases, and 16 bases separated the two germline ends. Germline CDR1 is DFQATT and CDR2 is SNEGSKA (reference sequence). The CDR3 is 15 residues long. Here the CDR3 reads CSAYRAGVTNEKLFF. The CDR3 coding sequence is TGCAGTGCCTATAGGGCAGGGGTTACTAATGAAAAACTGTTTTTT.

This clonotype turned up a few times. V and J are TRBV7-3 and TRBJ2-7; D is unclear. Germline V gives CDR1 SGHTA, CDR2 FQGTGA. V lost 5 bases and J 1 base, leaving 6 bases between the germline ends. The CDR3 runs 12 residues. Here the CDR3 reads CASSLPSYEQYF. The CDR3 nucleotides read TGTGCCAGCAGCCTTCCTTCCTACGAGCAGTACTTC.

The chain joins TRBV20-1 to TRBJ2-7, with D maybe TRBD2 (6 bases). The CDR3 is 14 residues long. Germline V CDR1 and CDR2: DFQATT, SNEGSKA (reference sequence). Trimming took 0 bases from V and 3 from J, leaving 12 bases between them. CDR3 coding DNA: TGCAGTGCTAGAGAGGGCGGTAGCGGCTACGAGCAGTACTTC. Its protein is CSAREGGSGYEQYF.

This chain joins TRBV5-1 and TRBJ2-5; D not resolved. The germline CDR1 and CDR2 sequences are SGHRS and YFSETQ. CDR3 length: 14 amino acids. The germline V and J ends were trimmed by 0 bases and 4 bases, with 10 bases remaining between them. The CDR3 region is CASSLVPASETQYF. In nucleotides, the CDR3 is TGCGCCAGCAGCTTGGTTCCAGCTTCAGAGACCCAGTACTTC. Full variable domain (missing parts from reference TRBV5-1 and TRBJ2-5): KAGVTQTPRYLIKTRGQQVTLSCSPISGHRSVSWYQQTPGQGLQFLFEYFSETQRNKGNFPGRFSGRQFSNSRSEMNVSTLELGDSALYLCASSLVPASETQYFGPGTRLLVL.

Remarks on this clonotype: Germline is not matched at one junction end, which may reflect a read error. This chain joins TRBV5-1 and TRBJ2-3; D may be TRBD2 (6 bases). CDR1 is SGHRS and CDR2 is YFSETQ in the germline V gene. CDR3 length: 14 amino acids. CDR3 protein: CASSLGGLTDTLYF. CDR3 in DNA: TGCGCCAGCAGCTTGGGGGGACTCACAGATACGCTGTATTTT.

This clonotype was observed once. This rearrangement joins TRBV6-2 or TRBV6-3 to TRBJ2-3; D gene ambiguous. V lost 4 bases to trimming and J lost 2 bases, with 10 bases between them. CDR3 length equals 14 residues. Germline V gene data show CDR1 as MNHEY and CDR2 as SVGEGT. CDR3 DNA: TGTGCCAGCAGTTGGGTCAGCCTCACAGATACGCAGTATTTT. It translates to CASSWVSLTDTQYF.

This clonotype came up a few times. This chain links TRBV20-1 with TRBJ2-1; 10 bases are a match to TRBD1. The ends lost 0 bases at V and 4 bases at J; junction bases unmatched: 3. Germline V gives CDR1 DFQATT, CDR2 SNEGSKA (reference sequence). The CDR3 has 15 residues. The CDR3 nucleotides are TGCAGTGCTAGAGATTGGGACAGGGGTTACAATGAGCAGTTCTTC. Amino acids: CSARDWDRGYNEQFF.

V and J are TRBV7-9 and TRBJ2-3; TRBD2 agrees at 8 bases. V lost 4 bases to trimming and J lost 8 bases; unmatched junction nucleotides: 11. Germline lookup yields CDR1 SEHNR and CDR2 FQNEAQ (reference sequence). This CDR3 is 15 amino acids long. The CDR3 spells CASSSTGLEGGTQYF. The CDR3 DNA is TGTGCCAGCAGCTCGACGGGACTAGAAGGGGGTACGCAGTATTTT. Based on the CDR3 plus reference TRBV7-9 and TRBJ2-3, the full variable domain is DTGVSQNPRHKITKRGQNVTFRCDPISEHNRLYWYRQTLGQGPEFLTYFQNEAQLEKSRLLSDRFSAERPKGSFSTLEIQRTEQGDSAMYLCASSSTGLEGGTQYFGPGTRLTVL.

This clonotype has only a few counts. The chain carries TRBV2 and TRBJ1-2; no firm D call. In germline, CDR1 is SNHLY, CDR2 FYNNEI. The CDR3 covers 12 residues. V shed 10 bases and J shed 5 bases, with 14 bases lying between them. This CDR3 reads CATTRQTYGYTF. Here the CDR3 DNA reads TGTGCCACCACCCGGCAGACATATGGCTACACCTTC.

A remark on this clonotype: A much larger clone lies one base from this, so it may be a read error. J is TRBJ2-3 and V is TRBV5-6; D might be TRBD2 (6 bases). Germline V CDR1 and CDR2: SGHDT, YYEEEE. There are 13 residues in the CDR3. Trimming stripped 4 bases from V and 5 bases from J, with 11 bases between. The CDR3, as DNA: TGTGCCAGCAGCCCCGGGGGTCAAGATACGCAGTATTTT. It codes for CASSPGGQDTQYF.

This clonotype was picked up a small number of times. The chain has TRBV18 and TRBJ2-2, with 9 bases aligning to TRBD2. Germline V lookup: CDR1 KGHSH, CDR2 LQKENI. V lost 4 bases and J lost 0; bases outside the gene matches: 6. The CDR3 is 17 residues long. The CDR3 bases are TGTGCCAGCTCACGAAGACTAGCGGAACCGAACACCGGGGAGCTGTTTTTT. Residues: CASSRRLAEPNTGELFF.

This CDR3 reads CASSPGTSGRQKNEQFF. The CDR3, as DNA: TGTGCCAGCAGCCCGGGGACTAGCGGGAGACAAAAGAATGAGCAGTTCTTC. The chain combines TRBV7-9 with TRBJ2-1; 14 bases are a match to TRBD2. The CDR3 sequence is 17 residues long. Germline V gives CDR1 SEHNR, CDR2 FQNEAQ (reference sequence). With V trimmed by 5 bases and J by 7 bases, 10 bases remained unmatched.

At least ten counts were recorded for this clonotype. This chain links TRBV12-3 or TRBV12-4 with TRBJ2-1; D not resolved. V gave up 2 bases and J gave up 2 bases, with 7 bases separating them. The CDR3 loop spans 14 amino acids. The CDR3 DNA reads TGTGCCAGCAGTTTACGGTCCACCTACAATGAGCAGTTCTTC. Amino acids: CASSLRSTYNEQFF.

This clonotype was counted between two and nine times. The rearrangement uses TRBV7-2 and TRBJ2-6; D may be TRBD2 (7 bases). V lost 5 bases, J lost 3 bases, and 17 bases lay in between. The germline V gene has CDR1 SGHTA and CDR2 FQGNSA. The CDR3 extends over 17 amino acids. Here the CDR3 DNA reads TGTGCCAGCAGCCCTCAAGGGGGGGTATTTGGGGCCAACGTCCTGACTTTC. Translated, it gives CASSPQGGVFGANVLTF.

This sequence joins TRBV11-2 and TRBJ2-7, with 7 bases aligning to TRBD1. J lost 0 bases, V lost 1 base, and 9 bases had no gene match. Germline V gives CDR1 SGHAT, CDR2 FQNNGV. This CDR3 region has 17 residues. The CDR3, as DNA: TGTGCCAGCAGCTTAGTATCCAGGGGGAAAAGCTCCTACGAGCAGTACTTC. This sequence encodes CASSLVSRGKSSYEQYF. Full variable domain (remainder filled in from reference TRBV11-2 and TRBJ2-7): EAGVAQSPRYKIIEKRQSVAFWCNPISGHATLYWYQQILGQGPKLLIQFQNNGVVDDSQLPKDRFSAERLKGVDSTLKIQPAKLEDSAVYLCASSLVSRGKSSYEQYFGPGTRLTVT.

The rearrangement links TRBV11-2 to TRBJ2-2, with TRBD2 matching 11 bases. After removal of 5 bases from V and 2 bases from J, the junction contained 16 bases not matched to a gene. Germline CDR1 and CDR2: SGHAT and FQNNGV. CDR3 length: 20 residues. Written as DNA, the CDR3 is TGTGCCAGCAGCCCCCTCTGGACTAGCGGGCAATTGGGCAACACCGGGGAGCTGTTTTTT. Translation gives CASSPLWTSGQLGNTGELFF.